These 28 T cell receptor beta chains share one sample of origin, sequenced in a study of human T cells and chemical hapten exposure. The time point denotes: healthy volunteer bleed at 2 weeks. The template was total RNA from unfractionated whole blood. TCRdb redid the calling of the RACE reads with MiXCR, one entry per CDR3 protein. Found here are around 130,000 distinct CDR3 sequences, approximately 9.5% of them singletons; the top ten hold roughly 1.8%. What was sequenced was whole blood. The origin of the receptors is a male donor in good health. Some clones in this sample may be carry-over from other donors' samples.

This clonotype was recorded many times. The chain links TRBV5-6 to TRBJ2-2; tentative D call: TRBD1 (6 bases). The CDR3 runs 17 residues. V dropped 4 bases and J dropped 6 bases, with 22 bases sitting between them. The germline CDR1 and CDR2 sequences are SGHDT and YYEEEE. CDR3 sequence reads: CASSRNGAGDRSGELFF. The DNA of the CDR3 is TGTGCCAGCAGCCGAAATGGGGCAGGGGATCGATCCGGGGAGCTGTTTTTT.

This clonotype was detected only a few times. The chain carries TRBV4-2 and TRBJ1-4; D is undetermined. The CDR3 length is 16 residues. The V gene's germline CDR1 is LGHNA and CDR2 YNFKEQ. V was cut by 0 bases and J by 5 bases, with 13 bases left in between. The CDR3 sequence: CASSQDPRAENEKLFF. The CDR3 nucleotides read TGTGCCAGCAGCCAAGATCCGCGGGCGGAGAATGAAAAACTGTTTTTT.

The CDR3 sequence is CASSTGRITDTQYF. CDR3 sequence (DNA): TGTGCCAGCAGTACAGGGAGAATCACAGATACGCAGTATTTT. This chain joins TRBV12-3 or TRBV12-4 and TRBJ2-3; a possible D gene is TRBD1 (6 bases). Trimming took off 5 bases at V and 2 bases at J, with 11 bases between the two ends. This CDR3 comprises 14 residues.

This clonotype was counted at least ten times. The chain's CDR3 is CASSHVTGTGGYNEQFF. The DNA of the CDR3 is TGTGCCAGCAGCCATGTTACCGGGACAGGGGGATACAATGAGCAGTTCTTC. The chain has TRBV14 and TRBJ2-1; 11 bases are shared with TRBD1. Per germline, CDR1 SGHDN and CDR2 FVKESK. The V segment lost 3 bases and the J segment 4 bases; nucleotides outside the gene matches: 8. The CDR3 consists of 17 residues.

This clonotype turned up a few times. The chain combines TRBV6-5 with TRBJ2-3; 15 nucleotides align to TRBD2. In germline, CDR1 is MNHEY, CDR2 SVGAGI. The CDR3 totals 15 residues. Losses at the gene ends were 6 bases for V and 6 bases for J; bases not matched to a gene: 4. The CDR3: CASRLGTSGGDTQYF. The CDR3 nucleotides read TGTGCCAGCAGGCTTGGGACTAGCGGGGGGGATACGCAGTATTTT.

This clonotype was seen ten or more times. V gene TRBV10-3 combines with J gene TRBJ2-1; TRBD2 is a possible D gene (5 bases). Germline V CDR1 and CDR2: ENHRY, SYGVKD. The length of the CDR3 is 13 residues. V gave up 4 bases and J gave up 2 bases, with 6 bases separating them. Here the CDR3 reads CAISGGTYNEQFF. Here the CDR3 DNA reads TGTGCCATCAGTGGAGGGACCTACAATGAGCAGTTCTTC.

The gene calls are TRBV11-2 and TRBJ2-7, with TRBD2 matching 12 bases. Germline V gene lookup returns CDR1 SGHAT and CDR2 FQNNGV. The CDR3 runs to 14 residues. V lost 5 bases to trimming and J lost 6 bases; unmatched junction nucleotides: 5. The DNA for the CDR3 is TGTGCCAGCAGCCCGACTAGCGGGAGACCCGAGCAGTACTTC. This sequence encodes CASSPTSGRPEQYF.

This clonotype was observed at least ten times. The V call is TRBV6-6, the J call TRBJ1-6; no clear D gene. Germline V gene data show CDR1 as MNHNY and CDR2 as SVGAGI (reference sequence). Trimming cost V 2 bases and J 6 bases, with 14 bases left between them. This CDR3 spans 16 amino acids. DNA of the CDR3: TGTGCCAGCAGTTACCTTTCGGCAGTATCTAATTCACCCCTCCACTTT. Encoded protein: CASSYLSAVSNSPLHF.

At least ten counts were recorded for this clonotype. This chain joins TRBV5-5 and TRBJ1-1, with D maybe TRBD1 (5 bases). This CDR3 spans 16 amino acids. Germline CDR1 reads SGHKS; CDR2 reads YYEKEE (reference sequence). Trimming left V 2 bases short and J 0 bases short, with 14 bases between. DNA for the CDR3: TGTGCCAGCAGCTTTGGGAGGAGGGGAGTGAACACTGAAGCTTTCTTT. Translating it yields CASSFGRRGVNTEAFF.

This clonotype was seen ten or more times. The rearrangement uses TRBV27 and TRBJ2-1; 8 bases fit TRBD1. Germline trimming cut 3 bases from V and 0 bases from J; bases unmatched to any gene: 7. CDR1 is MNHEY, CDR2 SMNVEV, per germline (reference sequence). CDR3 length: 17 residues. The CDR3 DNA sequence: TGTGCCAGCAGTTTGCCGGGACAGGAAAGCTCCTACAATGAGCAGTTCTTC. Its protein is CASSLPGQESSYNEQFF.

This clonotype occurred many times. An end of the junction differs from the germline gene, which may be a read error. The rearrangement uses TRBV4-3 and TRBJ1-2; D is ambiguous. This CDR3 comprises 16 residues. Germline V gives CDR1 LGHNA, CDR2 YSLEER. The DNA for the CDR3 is TGCGCCAGCAGACAAGGAGGAGGACCAGCTAACTATGGCTACACCTTC. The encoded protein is CASRQGGGPANYGYTF.

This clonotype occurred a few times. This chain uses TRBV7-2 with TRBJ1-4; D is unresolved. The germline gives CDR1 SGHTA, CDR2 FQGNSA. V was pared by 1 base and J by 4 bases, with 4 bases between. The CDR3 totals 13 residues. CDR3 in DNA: TGTGCCAGCAGCTTAGACCTTAATGAAAAACTGTTTTTT. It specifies CASSLDLNEKLFF.

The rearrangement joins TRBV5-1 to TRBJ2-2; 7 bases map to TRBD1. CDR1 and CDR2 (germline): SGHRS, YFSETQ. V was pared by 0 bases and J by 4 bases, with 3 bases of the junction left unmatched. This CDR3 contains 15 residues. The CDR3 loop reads CASSLDGTATGELFF. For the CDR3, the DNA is TGCGCCAGCAGCTTGGACGGGACAGCCACCGGGGAGCTGTTTTTT. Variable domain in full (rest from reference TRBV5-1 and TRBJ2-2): KAGVTQTPRYLIKTRGQQVTLSCSPISGHRSVSWYQQTPGQGLQFLFEYFSETQRNKGNFPGRFSGRQFSNSRSEMNVSTLELGDSALYLCASSLDGTATGELFFGEGSRLTVL.

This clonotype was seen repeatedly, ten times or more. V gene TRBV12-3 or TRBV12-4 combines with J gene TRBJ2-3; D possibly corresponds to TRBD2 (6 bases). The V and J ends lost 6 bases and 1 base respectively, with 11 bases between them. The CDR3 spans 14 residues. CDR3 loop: CASSPWRGTDTQYF. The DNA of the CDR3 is TGTGCCAGCAGCCCCTGGAGGGGCACAGATACGCAGTATTTT.

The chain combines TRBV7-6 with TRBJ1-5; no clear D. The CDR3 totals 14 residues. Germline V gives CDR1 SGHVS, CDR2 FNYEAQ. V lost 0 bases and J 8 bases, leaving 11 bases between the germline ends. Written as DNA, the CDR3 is TGTGCCAGCAGCTTAGCGGAGGATCGGGAGCCCCAGCATTTT. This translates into CASSLAEDREPQHF.

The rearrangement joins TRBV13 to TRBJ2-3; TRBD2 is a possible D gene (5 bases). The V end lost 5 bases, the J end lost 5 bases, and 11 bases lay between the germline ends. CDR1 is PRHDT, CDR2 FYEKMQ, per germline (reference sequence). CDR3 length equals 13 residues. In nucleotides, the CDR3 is TGTGCCAGCAGCCCTGGACTGGGAGATACGCAGTATTTT. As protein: CASSPGLGDTQYF.

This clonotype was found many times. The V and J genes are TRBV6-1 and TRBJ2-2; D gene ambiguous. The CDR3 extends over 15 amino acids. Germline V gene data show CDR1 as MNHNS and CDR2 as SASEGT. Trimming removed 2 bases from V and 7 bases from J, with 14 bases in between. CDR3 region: CASSENNPSYGELFF. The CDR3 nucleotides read TGTGCCAGCAGTGAAAATAACCCATCATACGGGGAGCTGTTTTTT.

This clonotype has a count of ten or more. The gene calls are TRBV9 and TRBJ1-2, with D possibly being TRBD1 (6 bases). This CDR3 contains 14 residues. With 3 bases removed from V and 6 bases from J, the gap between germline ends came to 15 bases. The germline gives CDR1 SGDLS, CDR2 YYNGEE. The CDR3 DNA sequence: TGTGCCAGCAGCGCCCAACAGGGTTTAGATGGCTACACCTTC. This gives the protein CASSAQQGLDGYTF. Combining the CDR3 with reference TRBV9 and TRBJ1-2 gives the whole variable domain DSGVTQTPKHLITATGQRVTLRCSPRSGDLSVYWYQQSLDQGLQFLIQYYNGEERAKGNILERFSAQQFPDLHSELNLSSLELGDSALYFCASSAQQGLDGYTFGSGTRLTVV.

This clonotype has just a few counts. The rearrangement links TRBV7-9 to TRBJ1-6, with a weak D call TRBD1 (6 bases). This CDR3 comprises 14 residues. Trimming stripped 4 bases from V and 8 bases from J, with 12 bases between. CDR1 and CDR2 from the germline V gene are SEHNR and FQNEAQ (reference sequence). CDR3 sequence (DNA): TGTGCCAGCAGCTCAAGGACAGAGTATTCACCCCTCCACTTT. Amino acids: CASSSRTEYSPLHF.

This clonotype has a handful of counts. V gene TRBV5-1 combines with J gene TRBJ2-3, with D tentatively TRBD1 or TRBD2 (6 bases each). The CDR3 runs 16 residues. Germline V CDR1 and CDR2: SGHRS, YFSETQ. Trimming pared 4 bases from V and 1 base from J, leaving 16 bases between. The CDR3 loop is CASSLVRGAGTDTQYF. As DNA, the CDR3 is TGCGCCAGCAGCCTAGTAAGGGGGGCCGGCACAGATACGCAGTATTTT.

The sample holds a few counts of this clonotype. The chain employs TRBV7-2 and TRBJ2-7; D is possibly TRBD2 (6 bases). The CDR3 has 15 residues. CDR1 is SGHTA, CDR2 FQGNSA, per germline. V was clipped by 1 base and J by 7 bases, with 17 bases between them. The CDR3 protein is CASSLGSRGSWEQYF. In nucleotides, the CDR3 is TGTGCCAGCAGCTTAGGTTCGCGGGGTTCGTGGGAGCAGTACTTC.

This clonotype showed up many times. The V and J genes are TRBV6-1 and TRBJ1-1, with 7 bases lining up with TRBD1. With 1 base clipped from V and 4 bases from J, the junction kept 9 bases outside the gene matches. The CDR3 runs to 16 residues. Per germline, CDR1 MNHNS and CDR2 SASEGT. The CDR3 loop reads CASSEGLGQGGTEAFF. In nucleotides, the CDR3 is TGTGCCAGCAGTGAAGGGTTGGGGCAGGGGGGCACTGAAGCTTTCTTT.

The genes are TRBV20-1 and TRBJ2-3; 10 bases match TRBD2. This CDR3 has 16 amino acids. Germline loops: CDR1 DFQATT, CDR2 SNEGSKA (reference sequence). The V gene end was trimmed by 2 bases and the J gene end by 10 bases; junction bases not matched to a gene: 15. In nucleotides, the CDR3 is TGCAGTGCTAGACCTTCTGGGGAGCGGGAGGGCCTCTCGCAGTATTTT. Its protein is CSARPSGEREGLSQYF.

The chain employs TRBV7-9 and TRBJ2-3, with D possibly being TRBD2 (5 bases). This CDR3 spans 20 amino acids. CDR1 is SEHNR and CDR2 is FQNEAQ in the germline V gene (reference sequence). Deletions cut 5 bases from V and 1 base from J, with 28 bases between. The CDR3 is CASSPAVGEVDLSGTDTQYF. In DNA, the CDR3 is TGTGCCAGCAGCCCAGCGGTGGGTGAGGTCGACTTATCTGGCACAGATACGCAGTATTTT.

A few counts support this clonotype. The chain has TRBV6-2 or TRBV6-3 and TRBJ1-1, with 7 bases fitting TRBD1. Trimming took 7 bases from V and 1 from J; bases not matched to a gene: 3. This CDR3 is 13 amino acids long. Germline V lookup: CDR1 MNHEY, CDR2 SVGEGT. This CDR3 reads CASTKGANTEAFF. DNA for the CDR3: TGTGCCAGCACTAAGGGGGCGAACACTGAAGCTTTCTTT.

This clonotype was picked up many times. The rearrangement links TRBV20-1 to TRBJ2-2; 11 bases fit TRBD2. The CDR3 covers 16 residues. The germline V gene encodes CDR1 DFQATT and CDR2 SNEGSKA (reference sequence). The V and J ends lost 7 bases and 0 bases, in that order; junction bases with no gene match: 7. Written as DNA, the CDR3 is TGCAGTGTTGGGCTGGGACTAGCGGCGAACACCGGGGAGCTGTTTTTT. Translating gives CSVGLGLAANTGELFF.

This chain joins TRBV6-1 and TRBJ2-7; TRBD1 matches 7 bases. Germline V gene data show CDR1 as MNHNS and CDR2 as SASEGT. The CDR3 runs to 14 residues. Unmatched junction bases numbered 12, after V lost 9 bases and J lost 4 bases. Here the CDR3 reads CASSPGGNSYEQYF. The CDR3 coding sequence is TGTGCCAGTTCCCCAGGGGGAAATTCTTACGAGCAGTACTTC.

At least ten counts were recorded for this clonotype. The CDR3 spells CASRVSVNTEAFF. The CDR3, as DNA: TGCGCCAGCAGGGTATCAGTGAACACTGAAGCTTTCTTT. The chain employs TRBV5-1 and TRBJ1-1, with unresolved D. The V gene lost 5 bases and the J gene lost 0 bases, with 8 bases spanning the gap. Germline CDR1 and CDR2: SGHRS and YFSETQ. CDR3 size: 13 residues.